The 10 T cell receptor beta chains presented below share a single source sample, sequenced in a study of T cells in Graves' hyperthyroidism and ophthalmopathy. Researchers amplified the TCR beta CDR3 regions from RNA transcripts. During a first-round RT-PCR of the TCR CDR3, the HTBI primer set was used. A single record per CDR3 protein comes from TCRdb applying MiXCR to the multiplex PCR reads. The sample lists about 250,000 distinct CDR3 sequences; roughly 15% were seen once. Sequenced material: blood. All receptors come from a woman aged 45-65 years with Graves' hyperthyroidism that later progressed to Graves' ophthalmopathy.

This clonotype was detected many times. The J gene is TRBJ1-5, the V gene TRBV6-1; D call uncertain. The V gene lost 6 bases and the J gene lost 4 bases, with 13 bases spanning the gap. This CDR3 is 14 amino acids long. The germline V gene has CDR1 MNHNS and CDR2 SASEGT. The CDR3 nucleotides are TGTGCCAGCAGGCGGGGTGATTGGAATCAGCCCCAGCATTTT. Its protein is CASRRGDWNQPQHF.

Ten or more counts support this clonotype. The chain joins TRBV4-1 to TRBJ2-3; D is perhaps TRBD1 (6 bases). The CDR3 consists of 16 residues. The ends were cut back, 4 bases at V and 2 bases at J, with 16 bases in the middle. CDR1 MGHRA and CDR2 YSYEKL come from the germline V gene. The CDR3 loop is CASSRSGASSTDTQYF. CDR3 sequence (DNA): TGCGCCAGCAGCCGATCAGGGGCTTCCTCCACAGATACGCAGTATTTT.

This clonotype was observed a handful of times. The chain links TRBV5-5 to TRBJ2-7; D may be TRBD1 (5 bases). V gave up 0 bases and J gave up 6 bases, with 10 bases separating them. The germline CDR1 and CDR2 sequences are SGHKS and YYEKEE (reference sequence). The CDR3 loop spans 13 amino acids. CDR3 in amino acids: CASSLDPTGEQYF. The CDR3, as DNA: TGTGCCAGCAGCTTGGACCCCACAGGCGAGCAGTACTTC.

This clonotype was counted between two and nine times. CDR3 coding DNA: TGTGCCAGCAGCCCGAAGGGGGACTGGTTCGGTGAGCAGTTCTTC. Amino acids: CASSPKGDWFGEQFF. This sequence joins TRBV7-8 and TRBJ2-1, with D perhaps TRBD1 or TRBD2 (6 bases each). There are 15 residues in the CDR3. Trimming took 5 bases from V and 9 from J, leaving 20 bases between them. Germline V gives CDR1 SGHVS, CDR2 FQNEAQ.

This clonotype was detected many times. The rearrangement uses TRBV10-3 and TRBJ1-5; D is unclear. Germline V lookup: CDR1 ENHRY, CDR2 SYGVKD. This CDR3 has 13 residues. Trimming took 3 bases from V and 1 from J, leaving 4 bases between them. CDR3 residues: CAISDGSNQPQHF. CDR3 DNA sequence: TGTGCCATCAGTGATGGAAGCAATCAGCCCCAGCATTTT.

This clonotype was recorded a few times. CDR3: CSARIRDRASSNYGYTF. The CDR3 DNA reads as TGCAGTGCTCGTATCCGGGACAGGGCCAGTTCTAACTATGGCTACACCTTC. V and J are TRBV20-1 and TRBJ1-2; TRBD1 matches 9 bases. With V trimmed by 5 bases and J by 0 bases, 13 bases remained unmatched. The germline CDR1 and CDR2 sequences are DFQATT and SNEGSKA (reference sequence). The CDR3 is made up of 17 amino acids.

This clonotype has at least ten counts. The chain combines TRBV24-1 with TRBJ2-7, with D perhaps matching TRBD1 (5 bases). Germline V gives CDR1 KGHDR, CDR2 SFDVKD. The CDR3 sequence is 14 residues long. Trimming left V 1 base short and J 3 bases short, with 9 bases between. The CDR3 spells CATSDFTGCYEQYF. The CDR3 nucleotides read TGTGCCACCAGTGATTTCACAGGCTGCTACGAGCAGTACTTC.

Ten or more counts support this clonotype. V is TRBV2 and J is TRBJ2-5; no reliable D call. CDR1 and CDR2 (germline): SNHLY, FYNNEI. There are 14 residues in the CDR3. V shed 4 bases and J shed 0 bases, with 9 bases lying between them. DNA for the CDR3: TGTGCCAGCAGTGGTAAAGAATACCAAGAGACCCAGTACTTC. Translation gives CASSGKEYQETQYF.

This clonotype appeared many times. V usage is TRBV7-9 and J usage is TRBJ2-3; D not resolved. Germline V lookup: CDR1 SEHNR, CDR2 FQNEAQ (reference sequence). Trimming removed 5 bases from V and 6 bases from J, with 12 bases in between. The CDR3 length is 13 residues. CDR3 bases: TGTGCCAGCAGCCTCGCTTCTCATGATACGCAGTATTTT. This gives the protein CASSLASHDTQYF.

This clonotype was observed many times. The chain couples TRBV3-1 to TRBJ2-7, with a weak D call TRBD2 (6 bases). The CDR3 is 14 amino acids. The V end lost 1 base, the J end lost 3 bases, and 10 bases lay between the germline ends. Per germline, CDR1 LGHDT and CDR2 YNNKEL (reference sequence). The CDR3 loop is CASSQGSGNYEQYF. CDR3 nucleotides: TGTGCCAGCAGCCAAGGTAGCGGAAACTACGAGCAGTACTTC.